This T cell receptor beta chain emerged from a study of blood T cells in healthy people across ages. General study points: A strong correlation was found between TCR beta diversity and the percentage of naive T cells.

No fewer than 6.5 million PBMCs went into each sample. Total RNA, at least 5.5 micrograms per sample, came from PBMCs. In this sample, this clonotype turned up many times. Its cognate antigen is unknown. The length of the CDR3 is 12 residues. The germline CDR1 and CDR2 sequences are LGHDT and YNNKEL (reference sequence). The V and J ends lost 2 bases and 6 bases respectively, with 5 bases between them. Primers used in a second PCR of roughly 6 to 11 cycles were a sample-barcoded 5' primer and a J-beta primer mix. A template-switch adaptor with 12 random nucleotides tagged each cDNA molecule. A single record per CDR3 protein comes from TCRdb applying MiXCR to the 5' RACE reads. The repertoire holds around 870,000 distinct CDR3 sequences, with more than 25% as singletons.

This chain uses TRBV3-1 with TRBJ2-1, with D hard to call. The sample taken for sequencing was blood. The sequence came from a woman older than 75 in good health. The CDR3 loop is CASSQKLNEQFF. For the CDR3, the DNA is TGTGCCAGCAGCCAAAAGCTCAATGAGCAGTTCTTC.